This T cell receptor (beta chain) comes out of a study of T cell responses to AZD1222 COVID-19 vaccine. Whole-study findings and limits: Among spike-specific TCRs, nearly half reportedly target unmutated variant regions. Seropositivity was recorded at baseline in only a handful of AZD1222 recipients. Elevations in Spike-specific TCR breadth and depth followed administration of two AZD1222 doses.

Produced via immunoSEQ multiplex PCR; TCRdb's table is partial and in-frame only. Found here are about 72,000 clones, roughly 91% of them singletons; the top ten hold around 24%. V shed 0 bases and J shed 2 bases, with 8 bases lying between them. CDR1 and CDR2 (germline): SGHRS, YFSETQ. This CDR3 is built from 14 residues. In regard to this clone: Antigen unknown. Different DNA sequences within this sample yield the same CDR3.

The clonotype was recovered from an adult in good health. The sequences come from peripheral blood, collected on day 0 of AZD1222 vaccination. This chain uses TRBV5-1 with TRBJ1-2; the D is unclear. CDR3 DNA sequence: TGCGCCAGCAGCTTGGGGTTGGGAAACTATGGCTACACCTTC. This codes for CASSLGLGNYGYTF. Full variable domain (missing parts from reference TRBV5-1 and TRBJ1-2): KAGVTQTPRYLIKTRGQQVTLSCSPISGHRSVSWYQQTPGQGLQFLFEYFSETQRNKGNFPGRFSGRQFSNSRSEMNVSTLELGDSALYLCASSLGLGNYGYTFGSGTRLTVV.